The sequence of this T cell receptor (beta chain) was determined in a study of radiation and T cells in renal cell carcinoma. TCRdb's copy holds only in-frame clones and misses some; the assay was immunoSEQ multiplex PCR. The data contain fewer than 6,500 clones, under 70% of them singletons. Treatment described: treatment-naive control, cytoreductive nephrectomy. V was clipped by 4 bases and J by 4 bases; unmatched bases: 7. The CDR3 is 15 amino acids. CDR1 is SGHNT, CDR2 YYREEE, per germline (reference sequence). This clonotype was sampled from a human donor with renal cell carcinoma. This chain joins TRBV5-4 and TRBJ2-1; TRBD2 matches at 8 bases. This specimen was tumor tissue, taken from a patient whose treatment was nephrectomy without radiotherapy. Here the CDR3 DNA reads TGTGCCAGCAGCCCAGAGCGGGAGCGGTACAATGAGCAGTTCTTC. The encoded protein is CASSPERERYNEQFF.